These 15 T cell receptor beta chains were sequenced from one sample in a study of cytomegalovirus exposure and HLA in healthy donors. The PCR ran on 60 Vbeta and 13 Jbeta primers. The protocol was immunoSEQ multiplex PCR, while the TCRdb copy is restricted to in-frame clones and leaves out a portion. The sample lists around 130,000 clones, roughly 75% seen once, with around 5% in the top ten. The sequenced sample was PBMCs. The receptors shown here come from a man aged 25 to 40 in good health and CMV-seronegative.

The chain couples TRBV19 to TRBJ1-5; D is uncertain. The CDR3 runs 13 residues. Trimming removed 4 bases from V and 1 base from J, with 5 bases in between. Germline V gene sequence: CDR1 LNHDA, CDR2 SQIVND (reference sequence). CDR3 loop: CASSRESNQPQHF. CDR3 DNA sequence: TGTGCCAGTAGTAGGGAGAGCAATCAGCCCCAGCATTTT.

V gene TRBV7-2 combines with J gene TRBJ2-7; possible D gene TRBD1, 6 bases. V gave up 1 base and J gave up 2 bases, with 15 bases separating them. The CDR3 has 16 amino acids. The germline V gene encodes CDR1 SGHTA and CDR2 FQGNSA. The CDR3 nucleotides read TGTGCCAGCAGCTTAGGAACAGGGTTTAAGACCTACGAGCAGTACTTC. It yields the protein CASSLGTGFKTYEQYF.

V and J are TRBV6-1 and TRBJ2-1; D not resolved. V dropped 0 bases and J dropped 3 bases, with 9 bases sitting between them. The CDR3 runs 15 residues. The V gene's germline CDR1 is MNHNS and CDR2 SASEGT. Here the CDR3 DNA reads TGTGCCAGCAGTGAAGCGAGCGAGTACTACAATGAGCAGTTCTTC. Protein sequence: CASSEASEYYNEQFF.

As DNA, the CDR3 is TGTGCCAGCAGCCAAGAAAGGGGTGACTATGGCTACACCTTC. This encodes CASSQERGDYGYTF. The chain has TRBV4-2 and TRBJ1-2; a possible D gene is TRBD1 (5 bases). From germline, CDR1 is LGHNA and CDR2 YNFKEQ. This CDR3 comprises 14 residues. V shed 0 bases and J shed 3 bases, with 8 bases lying between them.

This clone was recorded a few times. The chain couples TRBV5-1 to TRBJ2-7; 11 nucleotides align to TRBD2. This CDR3 contains 15 residues. Germline V lookup: CDR1 SGHRS, CDR2 YFSETQ. The V gene end was trimmed by 3 bases and the J gene end by 5 bases; junction bases not matched to a gene: 7. CDR3 sequence reads: CASSWGLAVRDEQYF. In nucleotides, the CDR3 is TGCGCCAGCAGCTGGGGACTAGCGGTGAGGGACGAGCAGTACTTC.

The chain uses TRBV27 and TRBJ1-3; D call uncertain. V lost 3 bases and J lost 0, with 12 bases in between. CDR3 length equals 16 residues. From germline, CDR1 is MNHEY and CDR2 SMNVEV (reference sequence). The CDR3 protein is CASSLGSPYSGNTIYF. The CDR3 nucleotides are TGTGCCAGCAGTTTGGGCAGTCCATACTCTGGAAACACCATATATTTT.

The chain employs TRBV2 and TRBJ2-3; the match to TRBD2 covers 13 bases. Germline V gives CDR1 SNHLY, CDR2 FYNNEI. The CDR3 extends over 18 amino acids. V gave up 4 bases and J gave up 2 bases; unmatched junction bases: 9. As DNA, the CDR3 is TGTGCCAGCAGTGTGTGGACTAGCGGGAGATTGATCACAGATACGCAGTATTTT. It specifies CASSVWTSGRLITDTQYF. The complete variable domain, with remaining parts taken from reference TRBV2 and TRBJ2-3, reads EPEVTQTPSHQVTQMGQEVILRCVPISNHLYFYWYRQILGQKVEFLVSFYNNEISEKSEIFDDQFSVERPDGSNFTLKIRSTKLEDSAMYFCASSVWTSGRLITDTQYFGPGTRLTVL.

J is TRBJ1-2 and V is TRBV18, with TRBD1 identical over 9 bases. CDR3 length: 14 residues. V lost 6 bases, J lost 6 bases, and 8 bases stayed unmatched. Per the germline V gene, CDR1 is KGHSH and CDR2 is LQKENI. CDR3 amino acids: CASSPGTGSDGYTF. The DNA for the CDR3 is TGTGCCAGCTCTCCCGGGACAGGGTCTGATGGCTACACCTTC.

The chain links TRBV5-6 to TRBJ2-7; no clear D gene. The CDR3 sequence is 12 residues long. V shed 4 bases and J shed 3 bases, with 8 bases lying between them. In germline, CDR1 is SGHDT, CDR2 YYEEEE. The CDR3 region is CASSAGDYEQYF. The CDR3 nucleotides are TGTGCCAGCAGCGCCGGAGACTACGAGCAGTACTTC.

The chain employs TRBV10-3 and TRBJ1-1, with D perhaps matching TRBD1 (5 bases). Per germline, CDR1 ENHRY and CDR2 SYGVKD. V was pared by 3 bases and J by 7 bases, with 15 bases between. This CDR3 region has 14 residues. The CDR3 DNA reads as TGTGCCATCAGTGATGGAACAGGTGGTGGTGAAGCTTTCTTT. Encoded protein: CAISDGTGGGEAFF.

The V call is TRBV6-1, the J call TRBJ2-1, with a possible D match to TRBD1 (6 bases). Germline assignment: CDR1 MNHNS and CDR2 SASEGT. V was cut by 6 bases and J by 4 bases, with 7 bases left in between. The CDR3 consists of 12 residues. DNA of the CDR3: TGTGCCAGCAGAGACAGGTACAATGAGCAGTTCTTC. Its translation is CASRDRYNEQFF.

The rearrangement links TRBV28 to TRBJ2-1; TRBD2 aligns across 7 bases. Germline trimming cut 7 bases from V and 7 bases from J; bases unmatched to any gene: 10. This CDR3 region has 14 residues. Germline CDR1 and CDR2: MDHEN and SYDVKM. The CDR3, as DNA: TGTGCCAGCATTGGGGCGGGAGTTGTGAATGAGCAGTTCTTC. It codes for CASIGAGVVNEQFF.

The CDR3 protein is CASNREPNYGYTF. The CDR3 region has the DNA TGCGCCAGCAACAGGGAACCTAACTATGGCTACACCTTC. J is TRBJ1-2 and V is TRBV5-1, with D possibly TRBD1 on 6 matching bases. The CDR3 sequence is 13 residues long. V lost 6 bases and J 0 bases, leaving 9 bases between the germline ends. Germline CDR1 and CDR2: SGHRS and YFSETQ.

The chain is built from TRBV5-4 and TRBJ2-3; 8 bases are a match to TRBD2. The CDR3 covers 14 residues. Looked up from germline, CDR1 is SGHNT and CDR2 is YYREEE (reference sequence). Trimming cost V 4 bases and J 4 bases; bases outside gene matches: 5. In nucleotides, the CDR3 is TGTGCCAGCAGCGCCGGGACTAGGTCAGATACGCAGTATTTT. The encoded protein is CASSAGTRSDTQYF.

This sequence joins TRBV9 and TRBJ2-5; a possible D gene is TRBD2 (5 bases). The CDR3 runs to 15 residues. Germline assignment: CDR1 SGDLS and CDR2 YYNGEE. Trimming stripped 0 bases from V and 5 bases from J, with 14 bases between. The CDR3: CASSVGVGVLETQYF. The CDR3 DNA is TGTGCCAGCAGCGTAGGGGTGGGAGTACTGGAGACCCAGTACTTC.